The next 30 T cell receptor beta chains were all read from a single sample in a study of cytomegalovirus exposure and HLA in healthy donors. Amplification used 60 Vbeta primers and 13 Jbeta primers. Profiling relied on immunoSEQ multiplex PCR, and the TCRdb table lists in-frame clones only, not all of them. This repertoire shows about 96,000 clones, roughly 74% found once; its top ten account for 2.5% to 3%. Material for sequencing was PBMCs. The receptors were sampled from a female donor in good health and CMV-seropositive.

This chain joins TRBV30 and TRBJ1-1; tentative D call: TRBD1 (6 bases). Germline CDR1 GTSNPN, CDR2 SVGIG (reference sequence). The length of the CDR3 is 13 residues. V dropped 7 bases and J dropped 3 bases, with 15 bases sitting between them. DNA for the CDR3: TGTGCCTCTCCAGGGGTGAAGGACACTGAAGCTTTCTTT. It encodes CASPGVKDTEAFF.

The rearrangement joins TRBV28 to TRBJ2-7; 9 nucleotides agree with TRBD1. Germline CDR1 reads MDHEN; CDR2 reads SYDVKM. This CDR3 comprises 14 residues. The V segment lost 7 bases and the J segment 5 bases; nucleotides outside the gene matches: 9. The CDR3 region is CASTLPGQGNEQYF. CDR3 in DNA: TGTGCCAGCACCCTACCGGGACAGGGTAACGAGCAGTACTTC.

The chain uses TRBV4-1 and TRBJ2-7; the match to TRBD2 covers 10 bases. The CDR3 has 16 residues. V lost 8 bases, J lost 3 bases, and 13 bases stayed unmatched. Germline lookup yields CDR1 MGHRA and CDR2 YSYEKL. The CDR3 region has the DNA TGCGCCAGCTCCGCCGCCGGCCTAGCGGGGGACTACGAGCAGTACTTC. Protein sequence: CASSAAGLAGDYEQYF.

The J gene is TRBJ1-2, the V gene TRBV28, with TRBD1 as a possible D gene (6 bases). The V and J ends lost 7 bases and 1 base respectively, with 19 bases between them. The germline CDR1 and CDR2 sequences are MDHEN and SYDVKM. The length of the CDR3 is 16 residues. The CDR3 coding sequence is TGTGCCAGCACCGCCGGGGGGGCGCAGGTTAACTATGGCTACACCTTC. It codes for CASTAGGAQVNYGYTF.

This clone occurred a few times. This chain uses TRBV4-3 with TRBJ1-1; 8 bases are a match to TRBD1. CDR3 length: 13 amino acids. Germline V CDR1 and CDR2: LGHNA, YSLEER. The V segment lost 4 bases and the J segment 5 bases; nucleotides outside the gene matches: 3. The CDR3 is CASSPRQGTEAFF. The CDR3 region has the DNA TGCGCCAGCAGCCCTCGACAGGGGACTGAAGCTTTCTTT.

This clone showed up just once. The rearrangement links TRBV6-5 to TRBJ1-1; tentatively, D is TRBD1 (5 bases). Trimming removed 6 bases at V and 3 bases at J, with 17 bases between. Germline loops: CDR1 MNHEY, CDR2 SVGAGI. The CDR3 consists of 15 residues. The DNA for the CDR3 is TGTGCCAGCAGAAGACAGCCCCAGGGCGACACTGAAGCTTTCTTT. Translated: CASRRQPQGDTEAFF.

J is TRBJ1-1 and V is TRBV4-3; 8 bases are shared with TRBD1. The CDR3 contains 18 residues. Trimming took 0 bases from V and 4 from J; bases not matched to a gene: 13. CDR1 LGHNA and CDR2 YSLEER come from the germline V gene. In nucleotides, the CDR3 is TGCGCCAGCAGCCAAGATCGGGGCCAGGGGGCATCGGGCACTGAAGCTTTCTTT. Encoded protein: CASSQDRGQGASGTEAFF.

The V call is TRBV9, the J call TRBJ2-1; a weak D match, TRBD2 (5 bases). Germline loops: CDR1 SGDLS, CDR2 YYNGEE. Trimming cost V 0 bases and J 2 bases, with 9 bases left between them. CDR3 length equals 15 residues. DNA for the CDR3: TGTGCCAGCAGCGTAGCAGCGGAGCCCTACAATGAGCAGTTCTTC. Translating it yields CASSVAAEPYNEQFF. The variable domain in full, with the rest retrieved from reference TRBV9 and TRBJ2-1, is DSGVTQTPKHLITATGQRVTLRCSPRSGDLSVYWYQQSLDQGLQFLIQYYNGEERAKGNILERFSAQQFPDLHSELNLSSLELGDSALYFCASSVAAEPYNEQFFGPGTRLTVL.

The rearrangement joins TRBV7-9 to TRBJ2-3, with D tentatively TRBD2 (5 bases). The V gene lost 2 bases and the J gene lost 3 bases, with 12 bases spanning the gap. The CDR3 is 15 residues long. Germline CDR1 is SEHNR and CDR2 is FQNEAQ (reference sequence). The chain's CDR3 is CASSLPRLRTDTQYF. CDR3 nucleotides: TGTGCCAGCAGCTTACCACGACTAAGAACAGATACGCAGTATTTT. The whole variable domain, filled in from reference TRBV7-9 and TRBJ2-3, reads DTGVSQNPRHKITKRGQNVTFRCDPISEHNRLYWYRQTLGQGPEFLTYFQNEAQLEKSRLLSDRFSAERPKGSFSTLEIQRTEQGDSAMYLCASSLPRLRTDTQYFGPGTRLTVL.

This clone was detected once. This chain uses TRBV5-4 with TRBJ2-1; 7 bases fit TRBD1. Per the germline V gene, CDR1 is SGHNT and CDR2 is YYREEE (reference sequence). With V trimmed by 3 bases and J by 4 bases, 1 base remained unmatched. There are 13 residues in the CDR3. The CDR3 reads CASSSTGYNEQFF. The CDR3 bases are TGTGCCAGCAGCTCGACAGGGTACAATGAGCAGTTCTTC. Complete variable domain (other parts from reference TRBV5-4 and TRBJ2-1): ETGVTQSPTHLIKTRGQQVTLRCSSQSGHNTVSWYQQALGQGPQFIFQYYREEENGRGNFPPRFSGLQFPNYSSELNVNALELDDSALYLCASSSTGYNEQFFGPGTRLTVL.

This clone was observed a few times. The chain's CDR3 is CASSRTGKETQYF. Here the CDR3 DNA reads TGTGCCAGCAGCCGGACAGGGAAAGAGACCCAGTACTTC. The chain employs TRBV7-2 and TRBJ2-5, with 8 nucleotides matching TRBD1. The CDR3 contains 13 residues. Per germline, CDR1 SGHTA and CDR2 FQGNSA. With 5 bases clipped from V and 3 bases from J, the junction kept 2 bases outside the gene matches.

J is TRBJ2-3 and V is TRBV7-2; the D is unclear. This CDR3 has 13 amino acids. The ends were cut back, 5 bases at V and 3 bases at J, with 9 bases in the middle. Germline CDR1 SGHTA, CDR2 FQGNSA. The CDR3 DNA follows: TGTGCCAGCAGCCAGATTCATACAGATACGCAGTATTTT. Amino acids: CASSQIHTDTQYF.

This chain links TRBV11-1 with TRBJ1-1; D unclear. Germline V gene lookup returns CDR1 SGHAT and CDR2 FQDESV (reference sequence). This CDR3 spans 13 amino acids. Trimming stripped 1 base from V and 4 bases from J, with 7 bases between. CDR3 nucleotide sequence: TGTGCCAGCAGCTTAGGGGCGGGCACTGAAGCTTTCTTT. Residues: CASSLGAGTEAFF.

This clone was found a few times. CDR3 sequence reads: CASSPRTGGGTEAFF. The CDR3, as DNA: TGTGCCAGCAGCCCCAGGACAGGGGGAGGCACTGAAGCTTTCTTT. This sequence joins TRBV7-2 and TRBJ1-1; 10 positions match TRBD1. V was pared by 5 bases and J by 4 bases, with 7 bases of the junction left unmatched. CDR3 size: 15 residues. In germline, CDR1 is SGHTA, CDR2 FQGNSA.

The rearrangement joins TRBV4-1 to TRBJ2-1, with no clear D. CDR3 length: 11 residues. Looked up from germline, CDR1 is MGHRA and CDR2 is YSYEKL. Trimming removed 7 bases at V and 8 bases at J, with 9 bases between. CDR3 sequence (DNA): TGCGCCAGCACCAATAGTTATGAGCAGTTCTTC. Its protein product is CASTNSYEQFF.

The V call is TRBV2, the J call TRBJ1-1; TRBD1 is a possible D gene (5 bases). CDR1 is SNHLY and CDR2 is FYNNEI in the germline V gene. V was trimmed by 7 bases and J by 7 bases, leaving 13 bases between them. The CDR3 has 12 amino acids. In DNA form, the CDR3 reads TGTGCCAGCACCGTCCTTAGGGGTGAAGCTTTCTTT. Amino acids: CASTVLRGEAFF.

The rearrangement joins TRBV10-3 to TRBJ1-2, with TRBD1 matching over 9 bases. In germline, CDR1 is ENHRY, CDR2 SYGVKD. The CDR3 runs 13 residues. V lost 6 bases, J lost 5 bases, and 4 bases stayed unmatched. This chain's CDR3 is CAIRTGGAYGYTF. In nucleotides, the CDR3 is TGTGCCATCAGAACAGGGGGCGCTTATGGCTACACCTTC.

This sequence joins TRBV7-2 and TRBJ2-6; unclear D gene. The germline V gene has CDR1 SGHTA and CDR2 FQGNSA. V was pared by 1 base and J by 0 bases, with 10 bases between. CDR3 length equals 17 residues. CDR3 coding DNA: TGTGCCAGCAGCTTAGTTGGGCCCCCCTCTGGGGCCAACGTCCTGACTTTC. It codes for CASSLVGPPSGANVLTF.

V gene TRBV11-2 combines with J gene TRBJ1-2, with TRBD1 as a possible D gene (6 bases). The CDR3 is 13 amino acids. CDR1 is SGHAT, CDR2 FQNNGV, per germline. V was cut by 1 base and J by 4 bases, with 7 bases left in between. CDR3 nucleotide sequence: TGTGCCAGCAGCTTAGGACAGGTCTATGGCTACACCTTC. Protein: CASSLGQVYGYTF. The complete variable domain, with remaining parts taken from reference TRBV11-2 and TRBJ1-2, reads EAGVAQSPRYKIIEKRQSVAFWCNPISGHATLYWYQQILGQGPKLLIQFQNNGVVDDSQLPKDRFSAERLKGVDSTLKIQPAKLEDSAVYLCASSLGQVYGYTFGSGTRLTVV.

This chain's CDR3 is CASSRGLASTDTQYF. The CDR3 coding sequence is TGTGCCAGCAGCCGAGGACTAGCTAGCACAGATACGCAGTATTTT. V is TRBV7-2 and J is TRBJ2-3; 8 bases line up with TRBD2. Germline V gene data show CDR1 as SGHTA and CDR2 as FQGNSA. V was clipped by 5 bases and J by 0 bases; unmatched bases: 4. The CDR3 has 15 residues.

This clone has only a few counts. The chain joins TRBV10-3 to TRBJ1-1, with TRBD1 matching over 10 bases. This CDR3 contains 14 residues. Germline-derived CDR1 and CDR2 are ENHRY and SYGVKD. The V and J ends lost 10 bases and 0 bases, in that order; junction bases with no gene match: 5. CDR3 DNA: TGTGCCACCCGGACAGGGGGACTGAACACTGAAGCTTTCTTT. Translating gives CATRTGGLNTEAFF.

This chain joins TRBV30 and TRBJ1-2; TRBD1 might be the D (5 bases). Trimming cost V 0 bases and J 7 bases, with 18 bases left between them. CDR3 length: 15 amino acids. Germline lookup yields CDR1 GTSNPN and CDR2 SVGIG (reference sequence). The CDR3 bases are TGTGCCTGGAGTGTACACTCCCGGGGGGATCGTGGCTACACCTTC. Encoded protein: CAWSVHSRGDRGYTF.

The gene calls are TRBV28 and TRBJ1-6; D gene ambiguous. Trimming removed 4 bases from V and 0 bases from J, with 13 bases in between. Germline CDR1 is MDHEN and CDR2 is SYDVKM. The CDR3 is 17 amino acids. The CDR3: CASSSRLPSSYNSPLHF. As DNA, the CDR3 is TGTGCCAGCAGTTCACGGTTGCCGAGCTCCTATAATTCACCCCTCCACTTT.

V gene TRBV7-2 combines with J gene TRBJ2-7; 10 bases map to TRBD2. The germline CDR1 and CDR2 sequences are SGHTA and FQGNSA. Trimming at V came to 2 bases and at J to 2 bases, leaving 9 bases not matched to a gene. CDR3 length: 17 residues. CDR3 sequence: CASSLTSGRAPPYEQYF. The CDR3 bases are TGTGCCAGCAGCTTAACCAGCGGGAGGGCCCCCCCCTACGAGCAGTACTTC.

V usage is TRBV9 and J usage is TRBJ2-1; D unclear. Looked up from germline, CDR1 is SGDLS and CDR2 is YYNGEE. CDR3 length: 16 residues. Trimming took off 0 bases at V and 2 bases at J, with 12 bases between the two ends. CDR3 protein: CASSVGALGPYNEQFF. The CDR3, as DNA: TGTGCCAGCAGCGTAGGAGCCTTGGGCCCCTACAATGAGCAGTTCTTC.

The CDR3 DNA reads as TGTGCCAGCAGCTTAGCGGGAGGGCCCCACGAGCAGTACTTC. It codes for CASSLAGGPHEQYF. J is TRBJ2-7 and V is TRBV7-2; 7 positions match TRBD2. The germline V gene encodes CDR1 SGHTA and CDR2 FQGNSA. CDR3 size: 14 residues. Unmatched junction bases numbered 4, after V lost 0 bases and J lost 5 bases.

The rearrangement links TRBV2 to TRBJ2-1; 7 nucleotides align to TRBD1. Germline assignment: CDR1 SNHLY and CDR2 FYNNEI. V shed 3 bases and J 4 bases; nucleotides not matched to a gene: 6. The CDR3 totals 15 residues. The DNA for the CDR3 is TGTGCCAGCAGTGAGGGGCAGGGGGTTTACAATGAGCAGTTCTTC. Protein product: CASSEGQGVYNEQFF.

This clone was recorded only once. V is TRBV28 and J is TRBJ2-6; TRBD1 agrees at 8 bases. With 6 bases clipped from V and 4 bases from J, the junction kept 5 bases outside the gene matches. CDR3 length equals 15 residues. Germline CDR1 is MDHEN and CDR2 is SYDVKM. The CDR3 sequence: CASSPTGDGANVLTF. The CDR3 bases are TGTGCCAGCAGCCCGACAGGGGACGGGGCCAACGTCCTGACTTTC.

The chain joins TRBV7-9 to TRBJ2-5; 7 positions agree with TRBD1. Trimming removed 4 bases from V and 5 bases from J; junction bases left unmatched: 10. The V gene's germline CDR1 is SEHNR and CDR2 FQNEAQ (reference sequence). The CDR3 covers 15 residues. The CDR3 sequence is CASSSVGTGVETQYF. CDR3 nucleotide sequence: TGTGCCAGCAGCTCCGTTGGTACAGGGGTCGAGACCCAGTACTTC.

V gene TRBV29-1 combines with J gene TRBJ2-1, with TRBD2 matching over 11 bases. The J segment lost 4 bases and the V segment lost 7 bases, leaving 9 bases of the junction unmatched. The CDR3 runs to 15 residues. CDR1 is SQVTM, CDR2 ANQGSEA, per germline. In nucleotides, the CDR3 is TGCAGCGGAGGACGACTAGCGGGAATATACAATGAGCAGTTCTTC. It is translated as CSGGRLAGIYNEQFF.